Listed below are T cell receptor beta chains from one sample, sequenced in a study of blood T cell repertoires in COVID-19. Sequencing was performed with immunoSEQ multiplex PCR; in TCRdb, only in-frame clones are kept and a portion is missing. Counted here are about 360,000 clones, more than 85% occurring once; the ten biggest clones make up 3%. The sequenced sample consisted of peripheral blood. All receptors derive from a human donor in a cohort sampled during active COVID-19. The CDR3 runs from the conserved cysteine through the conserved F or W. Some rows mark clone size as missing; the rest say once, few, many or name a class of expanded clone.

>NA|TRBJ2-1|TRBV7-3
CASSLTTRGNSRQFF
>NA|TRBJ2-7|TRBV7-9
CASSLPGLYEQYF
>NA|TRBJ2-3|TRBV10-3
CAISESTGNSPDTQYF
>NA|TRBJ2-2|TRBV5-1
CASTSRTESYTGELFF
>NA|TRBJ2-1|TRBV18
CASSPFGTSGRSYNEQFF
>NA|TRBJ1-4|TRBV27
CASSHYILGGRGEKLFF
>NA|TRBJ1-5|TRBV30
CACGQGSNQPQHF
>NA|TRBJ1-2|TRBV6-5
CASSQAGTGGYGYTF
>NA|TRBJ2-3|TRBV5-1
CASSFHGASTDTQYF
>once|TRBJ2-7|TRBV7-2
CASSRISGTGYYEQYF
>NA|TRBJ2-3|TRBV19
CASSRSEEDTQYF
>NA|TRBJ2-1|TRBV29-1
CSSTVVLDNEQFF
>NA|TRBJ2-1|TRBV3-1/TRBV3-2
CASSSGVSVYEQFF
>NA|TRBJ1-2|TRBV6-6
CASREWGRRVGGYTF
>NA|TRBJ2-7|TRBV12-1
CASSGVTNNPYEQYF
>NA|TRBJ2-5|TRBV6-5
CASSYSQGGQETQYF
>NA|TRBJ1-4|TRBV28
CASSAWGGAPTNEKLFF
>NA|TRBJ2-2|TRBV6-5
CASDTQGSTGELFF
>NA|TRBJ2-7|TRBV7-9
CASSFPPPREIYYEQYF
>NA|TRBJ1-1|TRBV29-1
CSGLFSGGITEAFF
>NA|TRBJ1-1|TRBV5-1
CASSLERGDEAFF
>NA|TRBJ2-1|TRBV15
CATSRDRGYEQFF
>NA|TRBJ1-1|TRBV28
CASSEAGGPGHTEAFF
>few|TRBJ2-1|TRBV4-2
CASSQGLAGQRDNEQFF
>few|TRBJ2-5|TRBV24-1
CATSDDRWGTEETQYF
>NA|TRBJ1-3|TRBV7-8
CASSPTAGNTIYF
>NA|TRBJ1-2|TRBV6-5
CASNSGTIYGYTF
>NA|TRBJ2-5|TRBV4-1
CASSRSRGSTGNQETQYF
>NA|TRBJ1-5|TRBV10-1
CASSVDREGNQPQHF
>NA|TRBJ2-3|TRBV5-1
CASSLATGFTDTQYF
>NA|TRBJ1-2|TRBV28
CASSFLGSRGLDTYGYTF
>NA|TRBJ2-7|TRBV5-5
CASSLDGSYEQYF
>NA|TRBJ1-5|TRBV6-1
CASSDRIGGRNQPQHF